The 32 T cell receptor beta chains below all came from one sample that was sequenced in a study of T-cell reconstitution after alpha-beta-depleted transplantation in children. TCRbeta library construction was performed incorporating unique molecular identifiers. TCRdb ran MiXCR on the PCR reads and lists one entry per CDR3 protein. The top ten clones hold around 4% of a sample with some 400,000 distinct CDR3 sequences, just over 20% of them seen once. This sample comprised PBMCs from the stem cell graft donor, obtained from the stem cell graft. These receptor sequences come from a human donor who donated a stem cell graft to a child with acute myeloid leukemia.

This clonotype was detected many times. The chain couples TRBV18 to TRBJ1-4, with D maybe TRBD1 (5 bases). The V end was cut by 6 bases, the J end by 8 bases, with 16 bases between. The CDR3 runs 14 residues. In germline, CDR1 is KGHSH, CDR2 LQKENI. The CDR3 loop is CASSHDSQREKLFF. As DNA, the CDR3 is TGTGCCAGCTCCCACGACAGTCAGAGAGAAAAACTGTTTTTT.

This clonotype has a handful of counts. CDR3: CASSYGWGGRGTGELFF. Here the CDR3 DNA reads TGTGCCAGCAGTTACGGTTGGGGGGGGCGAGGCACCGGGGAGCTGTTTTTT. The chain uses TRBV6-2 or TRBV6-3 and TRBJ2-2; TRBD2 is a possible D gene (7 bases). Germline V lookup: CDR1 MNHEY, CDR2 SVGEGT. The CDR3 contains 17 residues. Trimming took 2 bases from V and 4 from J, leaving 17 bases between them.

The CDR3 DNA sequence: TGTGCCAGCAGTTTGGACAGGGGGCAGAATGGCTACACCTTC. This encodes CASSLDRGQNGYTF. This rearrangement joins TRBV6-5 to TRBJ1-2, with 11 bases lining up with TRBD1. The V gene's germline CDR1 is MNHEY and CDR2 SVGAGI. The CDR3 length is 14 residues. V gave up 4 bases and J gave up 6 bases; unmatched junction bases: 4.

This clonotype was counted a few times. The chain recombines TRBV10-2 with TRBJ1-1, with D uncertain. The CDR3 contains 14 residues. Deletions cut 2 bases from V and 2 bases from J, with 9 bases between. Germline V CDR1 and CDR2: WSHSY, SAAADI. The CDR3 nucleotides are TGCGCCAGCAGTGAGCGGGTGGGTAACACTGAAGCTTTCTTT. Encoded protein: CASSERVGNTEAFF.

As to this clonotype: This sequence may be a read error, since a much larger clone differs from it by one base. The chain recombines TRBV18 with TRBJ2-7, with 9 bases matching TRBD1. Germline CDR1 KGHSH, CDR2 LQKENI. J was trimmed by 2 bases and V by 5 bases; bases with no gene match: 4. CDR3 length: 14 residues. The CDR3 region is CASSSTGGPYEQYF. The CDR3 nucleotides read TGTGCCAGCTCATCCACAGGGGGCCCCTACGAGCAGTACTTC.

V usage is TRBV7-9 and J usage is TRBJ1-1; D is perhaps TRBD1 (5 bases). The germline V and J ends were trimmed by 5 bases and 3 bases, with 10 bases remaining between them. Germline-derived CDR1 and CDR2 are SEHNR and FQNEAQ (reference sequence). This CDR3 contains 13 residues. The chain's CDR3 is CASSAQGDTEAFF. The CDR3 DNA sequence: TGTGCCAGCAGCGCCCAGGGAGACACTGAAGCTTTCTTT.

This chain uses TRBV12-3 or TRBV12-4 with TRBJ2-5; a possible D gene is TRBD2 (5 bases). This CDR3 has 13 residues. Trimming pared 3 bases from V and 2 bases from J, leaving 7 bases between. In DNA form, the CDR3 reads TGTGCCAGCAGTTTCCGGGAACAAGAGACCCAGTACTTC. Translating it yields CASSFREQETQYF.

The table lists this clonotype with many counts. The chain carries TRBV20-1 and TRBJ2-7; 9 nucleotides agree with TRBD2. Germline V gene sequence: CDR1 DFQATT, CDR2 SNEGSKA (reference sequence). The CDR3 is made up of 16 amino acids. Trimming at V came to 1 base and at J to 3 bases, leaving 10 bases not matched to a gene. This chain's CDR3 is CSARVAREGLGYEQYF. For the CDR3, the DNA is TGCAGTGCTAGAGTCGCGCGGGAGGGCCTAGGCTACGAGCAGTACTTC.

The rearrangement links TRBV28 to TRBJ2-3; D is possibly TRBD1 (5 bases). Between the trimmed V and J ends, which lost 6 bases and 7 bases, there was a span of 17 bases. The CDR3 loop spans 14 amino acids. From germline, CDR1 is MDHEN and CDR2 SYDVKM. Here the CDR3 reads CASSPQAQAYTQYF. CDR3 DNA: TGTGCCAGCAGCCCACAGGCCCAAGCATATACGCAGTATTTT.

The rearrangement uses TRBV4-1 and TRBJ2-5; possibly TRBD1 for D (5 bases). With 3 bases removed from V and 5 bases from J, the gap between germline ends came to 13 bases. Germline assignment: CDR1 MGHRA and CDR2 YSYEKL. CDR3 length equals 14 residues. The CDR3 loop reads CASSQQGILETQYF. DNA of the CDR3: TGCGCCAGCAGCCAGCAGGGTATTCTGGAGACCCAGTACTTC.

This clonotype was seen many times. The J gene is TRBJ1-1, the V gene TRBV12-3 or TRBV12-4, with D possibly being TRBD1 (5 bases). V lost 4 bases and J 7 bases, leaving 19 bases between the germline ends. The CDR3 extends over 15 amino acids. The CDR3 coding sequence is TGTGCCAGCAGTTATAGCACCGGGGGGGGACTTGAAGCTTTCTTT. This sequence encodes CASSYSTGGGLEAFF.

The chain recombines TRBV21-1 with TRBJ2-3; the table assigns TRBD2, which was not confirmed against the DNA. TRBV21-1 is tagged as a pseudogene. CDR3 length equals 15 residues. The CDR3 region is CASSSSGRGADTQYF. The CDR3 nucleotides are TGTGCCAGCAGCAGTAGCGGGAGGGGTGCAGATACGCAGTATTTT.

Remarks on this clonotype: A single base separates this from a much larger clone, so it may be a read error. The genes are TRBV29-1 and TRBJ1-1, with D hard to call. The CDR3 contains 16 residues. The germline V gene has CDR1 SQVTM and CDR2 ANQGSEA. Trimming removed 5 bases from V and 1 base from J, with 20 bases in between. CDR3: CSVNPAQSVANTEAFF. The CDR3 DNA follows: TGCAGCGTTAACCCAGCGCAGTCGGTGGCGAACACTGAAGCTTTCTTT.

The chain links TRBV15 to TRBJ2-1; 7 nucleotides align to TRBD1. The germline gives CDR1 LNHNV, CDR2 YYDKDF (reference sequence). J gave up 4 bases and V 4 bases, and 7 bases lay outside the gene matches. The CDR3 sequence is 15 residues long. This CDR3 reads CATSTGQGVYNEQFF. CDR3 bases: TGTGCCACCAGCACAGGGCAGGGGGTATACAATGAGCAGTTCTTC.

This clonotype was seen repeatedly, ten times or more. The chain has TRBV20-1 and TRBJ2-3; TRBD2 matches at 7 bases. From germline, CDR1 is DFQATT and CDR2 SNEGSKA (reference sequence). This CDR3 comprises 14 residues. V was clipped by 6 bases and J by 0 bases; unmatched bases: 6. CDR3 DNA: TGCAGTGCGGCGGGACTACCTAGCACAGATACGCAGTATTTT. It is translated as CSAAGLPSTDTQYF.

This clonotype was counted between two and nine times. V usage is TRBV27 and J usage is TRBJ1-1, with a possible D match to TRBD1 (5 bases). Germline V gene sequence: CDR1 MNHEY, CDR2 SMNVEV (reference sequence). The germline V and J ends were trimmed by 5 bases and 4 bases, with 11 bases remaining between them. The CDR3 is 13 residues long. In nucleotides, the CDR3 is TGTGCCAGCAGTCCCCAGGGTGCCACTGAAGCTTTCTTT. It is translated as CASSPQGATEAFF.

This chain links TRBV6-1 with TRBJ2-7; a possible D gene is TRBD2 (7 bases). V was pared by 6 bases and J by 4 bases, with 19 bases between. Germline assignment: CDR1 MNHNS and CDR2 SASEGT. This CDR3 is built from 15 residues. CDR3: CASSSQGSSGYEQYF. The CDR3 DNA sequence: TGTGCCAGCAGCTCACAGGGTTCTAGCGGTTACGAGCAGTACTTC.

This clonotype has only a few counts. This chain uses TRBV12-3 or TRBV12-4 with TRBJ1-2; weak D call: TRBD1 (6 bases). The CDR3 sequence is 14 residues long. The V end was cut by 6 bases, the J end by 1 base, with 12 bases between. The CDR3 reads CASSRRGGNYGYTF. In DNA, the CDR3 is TGTGCCAGCAGCCGGAGGGGGGGTAACTATGGCTACACCTTC.

The rearrangement joins TRBV6-5 to TRBJ1-1, with a tentative D call TRBD1 (6 bases). Germline values: CDR1 MNHEY, CDR2 SVGAGI. With 2 bases removed from V and 5 bases from J, the gap between germline ends came to 15 bases. The CDR3 runs 15 residues. CDR3 bases: TGTGCCAGCAGTTACCTGGCTCGGGGGGCGACTGAAGCTTTCTTT. Encoded protein: CASSYLARGATEAFF.

This clonotype was counted only a few times. The chain links TRBV18 to TRBJ2-3; a possible D gene is TRBD1 (6 bases). This CDR3 spans 15 amino acids. With 6 bases removed from V and 1 base from J, the gap between germline ends came to 14 bases. Looked up from germline, CDR1 is KGHSH and CDR2 is LQKENI. This CDR3 is CASSPTGPGTDTQYF. The CDR3 coding sequence is TGTGCCAGCTCGCCGACAGGTCCGGGCACAGATACGCAGTATTTT. Drawing the rest from reference TRBV18 and TRBJ2-3, the complete variable domain is NAGVMQNPRHLVRRRGQEARLRCSPMKGHSHVYWYRQLPEEGLKFMVYLQKENIIDESGMPKERFSAEFPKEGPSILRIQQVVRGDSAAYFCASSPTGPGTDTQYFGPGTRLTVL.

This clonotype was seen a few times. The chain carries TRBV7-3 and TRBJ2-1; 9 bases align to TRBD2. Germline V lookup: CDR1 SGHTA, CDR2 FQGTGA. V lost 4 bases and J lost 8; bases outside the gene matches: 12. The length of the CDR3 is 16 residues. The DNA for the CDR3 is TGTGCCAGCAGCTCGGCCGGGACTAGCAAGTTCGATGAGCAGTTCTTC. Translated: CASSSAGTSKFDEQFF.

This clonotype appeared many times. The chain joins TRBV2 to TRBJ2-5; 12 bases match TRBD2. Germline-derived CDR1 and CDR2 are SNHLY and FYNNEI. With 3 bases clipped from V and 6 bases from J, the junction kept 8 bases outside the gene matches. The CDR3 is made up of 16 amino acids. The CDR3: CASSDQTSGSSKTQYF. In nucleotides, the CDR3 is TGTGCCAGCAGTGACCAGACTAGCGGGAGTTCGAAGACCCAGTACTTC.

The chain employs TRBV7-8 and TRBJ2-3; the D gene is possibly TRBD2 (6 bases). Germline CDR1 and CDR2: SGHVS and FQNEAQ. This CDR3 is built from 16 residues. The V gene lost 1 base and the J gene lost 2 bases, with 13 bases spanning the gap. The CDR3 DNA sequence: TGTGCCAGCAGCTTAGTTAGGCTAGCGTTCACAGATACGCAGTATTTT. Translated, it gives CASSLVRLAFTDTQYF.

This clonotype was seen only a few times. This rearrangement joins TRBV4-3 to TRBJ2-5; D not certain. The V end was cut by 4 bases, the J end by 4 bases, with 16 bases between. Germline V gene data show CDR1 as LGHNA and CDR2 as YSLEER. This CDR3 has 15 residues. CDR3 sequence (DNA): TGCGCCAGCAGCCCCACGCGGATGACGGGAGAGACCCAGTACTTC. Translation: CASSPTRMTGETQYF.

This clonotype appeared a few times. The J gene is TRBJ2-5, the V gene TRBV29-1; 13 positions agree with TRBD2. J lost 4 bases, V lost 6 bases, and 5 bases had no gene match. This CDR3 spans 14 amino acids. The V gene's germline CDR1 is SQVTM and CDR2 ANQGSEA. The CDR3 nucleotides are TGCAGCGTAGGGACTAGCGGGGTCGTAGAGACCCAGTACTTC. Amino acids: CSVGTSGVVETQYF.

The V gene is TRBV6-5, the J gene TRBJ2-3; TRBD2 aligns across 12 bases. The CDR3 is 16 amino acids. J lost 3 bases, V lost 4 bases, and 5 bases had no gene match. CDR1 and CDR2 from the germline V gene are MNHEY and SVGAGI. The CDR3 DNA reads TGTGCCAGCAGTTCCGCTAGCGGGAGGGCAACAGATACGCAGTATTTT. Amino acids: CASSSASGRATDTQYF.

The V call is TRBV28, the J call TRBJ2-1; D perhaps matches TRBD2 (7 bases). CDR1 MDHEN and CDR2 SYDVKM come from the germline V gene. The germline V and J ends were trimmed by 7 bases and 2 bases, with 12 bases remaining between them. The CDR3 totals 14 residues. This CDR3 reads CASIPGGPYNEQFF. CDR3 DNA: TGTGCCAGCATCCCGGGGGGCCCCTACAATGAGCAGTTCTTC.

J is TRBJ1-4 and V is TRBV20-1; possible D gene TRBD1, 6 bases. CDR1 and CDR2 from the germline V gene are DFQATT and SNEGSKA (reference sequence). The CDR3 sequence is 13 residues long. Deletions cut 4 bases from V and 4 bases from J, with 10 bases between. As DNA, the CDR3 is TGCAGTGCTACCTGGACAGTTAATGAAAAACTGTTTTTT. This encodes CSATWTVNEKLFF.

The gene calls are TRBV15 and TRBJ2-1, with 7 bases lining up with TRBD2. Germline CDR1 reads LNHNV; CDR2 reads YYDKDF (reference sequence). CDR3 length: 12 residues. V lost 8 bases, J lost 10 bases, and 8 bases stayed unmatched. The CDR3 nucleotides read TGTGCCACCTCGCCCTACGGGAGGGAGCAGTTCTTC. Translated, it gives CATSPYGREQFF.

At least ten counts were recorded for this clonotype. This chain connects TRBV28 to TRBJ2-1; 7 bases are a match to TRBD1. Germline V gene lookup returns CDR1 MDHEN and CDR2 SYDVKM. CDR3 size: 14 residues. V shed 5 bases and J 9 bases; nucleotides not matched to a gene: 10. The CDR3 DNA reads TGTGCCAGCAGTCCCCCGGGACAGATATCTGAGCAGTTCTTC. Its protein is CASSPPGQISEQFF.

The J gene is TRBJ2-5, the V gene TRBV24-1, with TRBD2 as a possible D gene (6 bases). The CDR3 consists of 14 residues. V was clipped by 9 bases and J by 3 bases, with 16 bases between them. Germline V gives CDR1 KGHDR, CDR2 SFDVKD. CDR3 loop: CATRRDSQEETQYF. CDR3 coding DNA: TGTGCCACCCGACGGGACTCCCAGGAAGAGACCCAGTACTTC.

This clonotype was detected a few times. This rearrangement joins TRBV10-3 to TRBJ2-1; 9 positions agree with TRBD2. Germline V gene data show CDR1 as ENHRY and CDR2 as SYGVKD. J was trimmed by 2 bases and V by 2 bases; bases with no gene match: 4. CDR3 length: 16 residues. The CDR3 spells CAISETGTSPYNEQFF. The CDR3 DNA follows: TGTGCCATCAGTGAGACTGGGACTAGCCCCTACAATGAGCAGTTCTTC.